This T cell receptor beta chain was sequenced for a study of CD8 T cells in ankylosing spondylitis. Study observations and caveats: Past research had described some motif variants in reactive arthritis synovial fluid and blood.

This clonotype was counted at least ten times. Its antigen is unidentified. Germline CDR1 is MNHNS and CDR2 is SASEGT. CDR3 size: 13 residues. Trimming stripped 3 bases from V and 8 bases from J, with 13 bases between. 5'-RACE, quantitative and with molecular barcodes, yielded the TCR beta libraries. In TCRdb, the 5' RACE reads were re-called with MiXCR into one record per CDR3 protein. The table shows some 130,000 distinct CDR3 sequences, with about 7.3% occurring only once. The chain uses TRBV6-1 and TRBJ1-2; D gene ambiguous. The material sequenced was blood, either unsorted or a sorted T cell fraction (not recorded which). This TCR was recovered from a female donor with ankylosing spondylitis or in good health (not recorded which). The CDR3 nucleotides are TGTGCCAGCAGTGAGGGGAGGCTTTTCGGCTACACCTTC. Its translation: CASSEGRLFGYTF.